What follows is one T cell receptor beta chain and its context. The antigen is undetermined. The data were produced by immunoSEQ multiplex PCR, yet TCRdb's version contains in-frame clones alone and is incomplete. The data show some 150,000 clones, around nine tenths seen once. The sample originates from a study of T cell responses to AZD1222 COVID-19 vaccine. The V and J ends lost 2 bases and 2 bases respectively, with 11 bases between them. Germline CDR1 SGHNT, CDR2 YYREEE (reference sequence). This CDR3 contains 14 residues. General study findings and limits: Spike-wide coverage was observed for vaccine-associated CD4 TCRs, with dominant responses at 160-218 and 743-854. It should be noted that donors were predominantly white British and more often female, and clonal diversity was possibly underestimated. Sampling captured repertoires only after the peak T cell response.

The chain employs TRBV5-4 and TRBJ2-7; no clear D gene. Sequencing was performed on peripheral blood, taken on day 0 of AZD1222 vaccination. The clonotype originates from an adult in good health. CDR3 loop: CASSFRGRPYEQYF. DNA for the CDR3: TGTGCCAGCAGCTTTCGAGGCAGGCCCTACGAGCAGTACTTC.